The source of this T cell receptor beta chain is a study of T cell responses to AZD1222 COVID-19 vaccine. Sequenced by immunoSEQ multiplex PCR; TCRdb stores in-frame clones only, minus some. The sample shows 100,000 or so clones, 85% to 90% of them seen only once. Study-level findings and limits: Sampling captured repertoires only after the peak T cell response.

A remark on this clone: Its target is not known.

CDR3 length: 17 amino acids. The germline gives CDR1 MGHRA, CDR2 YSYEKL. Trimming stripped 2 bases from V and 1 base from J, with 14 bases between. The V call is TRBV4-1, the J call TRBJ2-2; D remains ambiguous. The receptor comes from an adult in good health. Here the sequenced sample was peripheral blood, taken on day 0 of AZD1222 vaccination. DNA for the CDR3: TGCGCCAGCAGCCAACACCGGGCCTTGGTGAACACCGGGGAGCTGTTTTTT. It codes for CASSQHRALVNTGELFF.